Each of the 27 T cell receptor beta chains below was sequenced from the same sample in a study of blood T cell repertoires in COVID-19. Only in-frame clones appear in the TCRdb table, and some are missing; sequencing was by immunoSEQ multiplex PCR. Among about 170,000 clones listed, approximately 87% were seen once. The sequenced material came from peripheral blood. The receptors derive from a man younger than 30 with active or convalescent COVID-19.

The CDR3 loop reads CASSLQGAPTDTQYF. CDR3 DNA: TGCGCCAGCAGCCTACAGGGGGCGCCTACAGATACGCAGTATTTT. J is TRBJ2-3 and V is TRBV4-1; 9 nucleotides agree with TRBD1. Germline loops: CDR1 MGHRA, CDR2 YSYEKL. This CDR3 is 15 amino acids long. The V gene end was trimmed by 4 bases and the J gene end by 3 bases; junction bases not matched to a gene: 5.

The chain recombines TRBV12-3 or TRBV12-4 with TRBJ1-2; a possible D gene is TRBD1 (5 bases). V lost 6 bases, J lost 8 bases, and 7 bases lay in between. CDR3 length equals 10 residues. The CDR3 DNA is TGTGCCAGCAGCCGGGGGGGCTACACCTTC. Amino acid sequence: CASSRGGYTF.

The V and J genes are TRBV29-1 and TRBJ1-1, with TRBD1 matching over 7 bases. Trimming cost V 4 bases and J 10 bases; bases outside gene matches: 9. Germline V gene data show CDR1 as SQVTM and CDR2 as ANQGSEA. The CDR3 contains 12 residues. The CDR3 bases are TGCAGCGTTGTCCCACAGGGGAGTCTAGCTTTCTTT. Amino acid sequence: CSVVPQGSLAFF.

The chain combines TRBV19 with TRBJ1-1; 9 nucleotides agree with TRBD1. V trimming: 5 bases; J trimming: 5 bases; junction bases outside the gene matches: 6. Germline values: CDR1 LNHDA, CDR2 SQIVND (reference sequence). This CDR3 contains 14 residues. CDR3 protein: CASSLQGARTEAFF. In DNA, the CDR3 is TGTGCCAGTAGTCTACAGGGGGCAAGGACTGAAGCTTTCTTT.

This clone was picked up a small number of times. This rearrangement joins TRBV20-1 to TRBJ1-4; 7 bases agree with TRBD1. CDR1 is DFQATT, CDR2 SNEGSKA, per germline (reference sequence). The CDR3 is 11 residues long. V lost 5 bases, J lost 8 bases, and 2 bases stayed unmatched. CDR3 DNA sequence: TGCAGTGCTCGAGGGGGCGAAAAACTGTTTTTT. This codes for CSARGGEKLFF.

The chain has TRBV2 and TRBJ1-5; D unclear. From germline, CDR1 is SNHLY and CDR2 FYNNEI. The CDR3 sequence is 13 residues long. Trimming shortened V by 3 bases and J by 1 base, and 4 bases separated the two germline ends. Here the CDR3 DNA reads TGTGCCAGCAGTGACGAGAGCAATCAGCCCCAGCATTTT. Translation gives CASSDESNQPQHF.

The chain has TRBV7-2 and TRBJ2-1; 7 bases line up with TRBD1. CDR1 is SGHTA and CDR2 is FQGNSA in the germline V gene. Trimming at V came to 3 bases and at J to 6 bases, leaving 5 bases not matched to a gene. The CDR3 is 14 residues long. In nucleotides, the CDR3 is TGTGCCAGCAGCTTCCGACAGGGAACCAATGAGCAGTTCTTC. Encoded protein: CASSFRQGTNEQFF.

The rearrangement links TRBV7-2 to TRBJ2-5; maybe TRBD2 (6 bases). Germline CDR1 and CDR2: SGHTA and FQGNSA. The CDR3 is 14 residues long. Trimming took off 1 base at V and 5 bases at J, with 11 bases between the two ends. The CDR3 region has the DNA TGTGCCAGCAGCTTAGTGGCGGGGAGGGAGACCCAGTACTTC. Translating gives CASSLVAGRETQYF.

The chain recombines TRBV6-4 with TRBJ1-2; D might be TRBD1 (5 bases). The CDR3 is 14 amino acids. V was clipped by 0 bases and J by 8 bases, with 13 bases between them. CDR1 and CDR2 (germline): MRHNA, SNTAGT. DNA for the CDR3: TGTGCCAGCAGTGACTCGGCGGGGGTTAAGGGCTACACCTTC. The encoded protein is CASSDSAGVKGYTF.

The chain links TRBV18 to TRBJ1-2; D gene uncertain. Germline-derived CDR1 and CDR2 are KGHSH and LQKENI. The CDR3 loop spans 16 amino acids. With 4 bases removed from V and 2 bases from J, the gap between germline ends came to 17 bases. CDR3 DNA: TGTGCCAGCTCACTATCCGACAATACGAACAACTATGGCTACACCTTC. Protein sequence: CASSLSDNTNNYGYTF.

The chain joins TRBV5-1 to TRBJ1-2; perhaps TRBD1 as D (5 bases). The CDR3 is 14 amino acids. Germline CDR1 is SGHRS and CDR2 is YFSETQ. The V gene lost 0 bases and the J gene lost 0 bases, with 6 bases spanning the gap. CDR3 residues: CASSLGQPNYGYTF. The CDR3 DNA sequence: TGCGCCAGCAGCTTGGGACAGCCTAACTATGGCTACACCTTC.

This chain uses TRBV5-1 with TRBJ2-5, with a possible D match to TRBD1 (5 bases). Germline V lookup: CDR1 SGHRS, CDR2 YFSETQ. This CDR3 is 17 amino acids long. The germline V and J ends were trimmed by 0 bases and 0 bases, with 15 bases remaining between them. In DNA form, the CDR3 reads TGCGCCAGCAGCTTGGAAGGGGTCGCCAGGTACCAAGAGACCCAGTACTTC. Protein: CASSLEGVARYQETQYF.

This chain joins TRBV24-1 and TRBJ2-6; TRBD2 might be the D (6 bases). Germline V gene data show CDR1 as KGHDR and CDR2 as SFDVKD. The V end was cut by 9 bases, the J end by 0 bases, with 14 bases between. The CDR3 is made up of 16 amino acids. The CDR3 DNA reads TGTGCCACCGCGGCGGGGCACTTCTCTGGGGCCAACGTCCTGACTTTC. Translating it yields CATAAGHFSGANVLTF.

The chain combines TRBV12-5 with TRBJ2-1; TRBD1 might be the D (6 bases). Trimming pared 1 base from V and 8 bases from J, leaving 18 bases between. Germline CDR1 is LGHNT and CDR2 is FRNRAP. This CDR3 has 16 residues. The CDR3 protein is CASGLGIGGSEDEQFF. CDR3 coding DNA: TGTGCTAGTGGTTTGGGAATAGGGGGAAGTGAGGATGAGCAGTTCTTC.

The chain links TRBV7-8 to TRBJ1-2; a weak D match, TRBD1 (6 bases). The germline CDR1 and CDR2 sequences are SGHVS and FQNEAQ. The CDR3 spans 15 residues. The V end was cut by 5 bases, the J end by 4 bases, with 17 bases between. The CDR3 region is CASSRTSQGFYGYTF. The CDR3 nucleotides read TGTGCCAGCAGCCGCACATCGCAGGGGTTCTATGGCTACACCTTC.

This chain uses TRBV4-1 with TRBJ1-4; D remains unclear. CDR1 MGHRA and CDR2 YSYEKL come from the germline V gene. The CDR3 sequence is 14 residues long. V lost 0 bases to trimming and J lost 8 bases, with 10 bases between them. Here the CDR3 DNA reads TGCGCCAGCAGCCAAGAGGCAGTGGGCGAAAAACTGTTTTTT. Protein sequence: CASSQEAVGEKLFF.

The genes are TRBV29-1 and TRBJ1-2; D gene unclear. The CDR3 is made up of 11 amino acids. Between the trimmed V and J ends, which lost 7 bases and 5 bases, there was a span of 11 bases. CDR1 is SQVTM and CDR2 is ANQGSEA in the germline V gene. In DNA, the CDR3 is TGCAGCGCTGGCGGAGAATATGGCTACACCTTC. Encoded protein: CSAGGEYGYTF.

The genes are TRBV5-3 and TRBJ1-5; the match to TRBD1 covers 7 bases. TRBV5-3 carries the ORF label, with uncertain function. Losses at the gene ends were 6 bases for V and 6 bases for J; bases not matched to a gene: 6. The CDR3 is 13 amino acids. The CDR3 here is CARTRQGGQPQHF. The CDR3 DNA reads as TGTGCCAGAACGCGACAGGGCGGTCAGCCCCAGCATTTT.

The chain is built from TRBV9 and TRBJ2-1; TRBD2 matches at 7 bases. With V trimmed by 0 bases and J by 5 bases, 2 bases remained unmatched. There are 14 residues in the CDR3. CDR1 is SGDLS, CDR2 YYNGEE, per germline. CDR3 region: CASSVVAGDNEQFF. DNA for the CDR3: TGTGCCAGCAGCGTAGTTGCGGGGGACAATGAGCAGTTCTTC.

The chain combines TRBV7-9 with TRBJ2-7; 9 bases align to TRBD2. Germline V lookup: CDR1 SEHNR, CDR2 FQNEAQ (reference sequence). This CDR3 is 14 amino acids long. V shed 5 bases and J 5 bases; nucleotides not matched to a gene: 7. This chain's CDR3 is CASSRAGGLDEQYF. The CDR3 coding sequence is TGTGCCAGCAGCCGAGCGGGAGGTCTGGACGAGCAGTACTTC.

This rearrangement joins TRBV5-4 to TRBJ2-1, with TRBD2 identical over 7 bases. Germline V lookup: CDR1 SGHNT, CDR2 YYREEE (reference sequence). After removal of 2 bases from V and 7 bases from J, the junction contained 6 bases not matched to a gene. This CDR3 has 14 residues. The CDR3 coding sequence is TGTGCCAGCAGCTTAATGGGAGGGCCGAATGAGCAGTTCTTC. It encodes CASSLMGGPNEQFF.

The V and J genes are TRBV5-5 and TRBJ2-3, with 10 bases that match TRBD1. The CDR3 loop spans 16 amino acids. Trimming removed 2 bases from V and 6 bases from J; junction bases left unmatched: 9. CDR1 SGHKS and CDR2 YYEKEE come from the germline V gene (reference sequence). CDR3: CASSLTGTGVEDTQYF. Written as DNA, the CDR3 is TGTGCCAGCAGCTTAACCGGGACAGGGGTCGAGGATACGCAGTATTTT.

The V and J genes are TRBV27 and TRBJ2-7; 8 nucleotides match TRBD2. The V gene's germline CDR1 is MNHEY and CDR2 SMNVEV (reference sequence). The CDR3 consists of 16 residues. The J segment lost 5 bases and the V segment lost 5 bases, leaving 14 bases of the junction unmatched. CDR3 sequence (DNA): TGTGCCAGCAGTCCCTCACAGCGGGAGTTGCCCCACGAGCAGTACTTC. Protein product: CASSPSQRELPHEQYF.

This clone was seen once. CDR3 sequence (DNA): TGTGCCAGTACCCCGGGACAGGGGTACACTGAAGCTTTCTTT. As protein: CASTPGQGYTEAFF. The V and J genes are TRBV19 and TRBJ1-1; 10 bases fit TRBD1. The CDR3 consists of 14 residues. Losses at the gene ends were 7 bases for V and 3 bases for J; bases not matched to a gene: 5. In germline, CDR1 is LNHDA, CDR2 SQIVND (reference sequence).

A few counts support this clone. The chain is built from TRBV28 and TRBJ1-2; D gene unclear. This CDR3 has 11 residues. With 6 bases removed from V and 1 base from J, the gap between germline ends came to 3 bases. Germline CDR1 MDHEN, CDR2 SYDVKM. CDR3 residues: CASSYNYGYTF. The CDR3 nucleotides read TGTGCCAGCAGCTATAACTATGGCTACACCTTC.

The J gene is TRBJ2-3, the V gene TRBV7-2; 8 bases are shared with TRBD2. CDR3 length equals 16 residues. Trimming took 5 bases from V and 6 from J; bases not matched to a gene: 13. Per germline, CDR1 SGHTA and CDR2 FQGNSA. The CDR3: CASSTLRAGALDTQYF. The CDR3 DNA sequence: TGTGCCAGCAGCACCTTGCGAGCGGGAGCTTTGGATACGCAGTATTTT.

This clone was seen only a few times. V is TRBV2 and J is TRBJ1-3; the D is unclear. Looked up from germline, CDR1 is SNHLY and CDR2 is FYNNEI. The CDR3 totals 15 residues. V was pared by 1 base and J by 8 bases, with 15 bases between. Here the CDR3 DNA reads TGTGCCAGCAGTGAAGACCCGCGTCTCGGGGACACCATATATTTT. It specifies CASSEDPRLGDTIYF. Variable domain in full (rest from reference TRBV2 and TRBJ1-3): EPEVTQTPSHQVTQMGQEVILRCVPISNHLYFYWYRQILGQKVEFLVSFYNNEISEKSEIFDDQFSVERPDGSNFTLKIRSTKLEDSAMYFCASSEDPRLGDTIYFGEGSWLTVV.